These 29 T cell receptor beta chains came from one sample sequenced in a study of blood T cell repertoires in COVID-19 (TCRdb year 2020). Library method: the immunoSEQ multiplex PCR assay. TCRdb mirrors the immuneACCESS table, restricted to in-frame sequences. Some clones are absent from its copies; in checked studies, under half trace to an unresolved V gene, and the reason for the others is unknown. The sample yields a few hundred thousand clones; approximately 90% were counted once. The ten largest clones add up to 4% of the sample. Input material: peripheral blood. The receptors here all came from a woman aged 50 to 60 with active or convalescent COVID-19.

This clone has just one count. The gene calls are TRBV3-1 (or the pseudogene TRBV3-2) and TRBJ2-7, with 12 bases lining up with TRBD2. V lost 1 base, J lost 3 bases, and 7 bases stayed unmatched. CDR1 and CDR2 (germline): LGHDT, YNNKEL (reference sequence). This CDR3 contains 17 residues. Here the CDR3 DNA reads TGTGCCAGCAGCCAAGGACTAGCGGGAGTGAAAGGCTACGAGCAGTACTTC. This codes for CASSQGLAGVKGYEQYF.

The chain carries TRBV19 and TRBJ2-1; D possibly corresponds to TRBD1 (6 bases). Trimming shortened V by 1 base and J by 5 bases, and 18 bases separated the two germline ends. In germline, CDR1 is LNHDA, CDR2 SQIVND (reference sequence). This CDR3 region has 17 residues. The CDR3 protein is CASSIAPPQGRNNEQFF. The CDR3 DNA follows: TGTGCCAGTAGTATAGCCCCACCGCAGGGGCGGAACAATGAGCAGTTCTTC.

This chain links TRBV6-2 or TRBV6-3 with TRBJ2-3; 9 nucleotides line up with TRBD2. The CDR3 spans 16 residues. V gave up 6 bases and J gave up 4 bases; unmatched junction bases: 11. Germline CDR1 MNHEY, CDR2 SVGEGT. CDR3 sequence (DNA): TGTGCCAGCAGCGAACTCCTTGCGGGGGGGGCAGATACGCAGTATTTT. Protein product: CASSELLAGGADTQYF.

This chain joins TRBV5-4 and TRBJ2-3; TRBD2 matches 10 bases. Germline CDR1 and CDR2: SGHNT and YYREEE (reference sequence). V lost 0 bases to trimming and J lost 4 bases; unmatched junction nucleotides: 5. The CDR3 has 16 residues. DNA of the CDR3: TGTGCCAGCAGCTTGGCCCAGCGGGAGGGTTCAGATACGCAGTATTTT. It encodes CASSLAQREGSDTQYF.

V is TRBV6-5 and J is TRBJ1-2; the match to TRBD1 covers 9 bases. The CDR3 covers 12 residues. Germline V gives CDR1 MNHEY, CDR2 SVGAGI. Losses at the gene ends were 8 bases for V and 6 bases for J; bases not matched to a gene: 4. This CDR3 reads CASFRTGDGYTF. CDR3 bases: TGTGCCAGCTTCAGGACAGGGGATGGCTACACCTTC.

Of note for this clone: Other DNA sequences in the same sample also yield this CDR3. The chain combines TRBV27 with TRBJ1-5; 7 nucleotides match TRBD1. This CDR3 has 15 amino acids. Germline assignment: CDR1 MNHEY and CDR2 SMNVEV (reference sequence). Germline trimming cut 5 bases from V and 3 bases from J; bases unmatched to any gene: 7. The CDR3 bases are TGTGCCAGCAGTCCCACGACAGGGACCAATCAGCCCCAGCATTTT. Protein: CASSPTTGTNQPQHF.

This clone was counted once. This chain's CDR3 is CATSKRGLAGITDTQYF. CDR3 in DNA: TGTGCCACCAGCAAGCGAGGACTAGCCGGGATCACAGATACGCAGTATTTT. The gene calls are TRBV15 and TRBJ2-3; 8 nucleotides line up with TRBD2. The CDR3 runs to 17 residues. Germline CDR1 and CDR2: LNHNV and YYDKDF (reference sequence). V dropped 4 bases and J dropped 2; count of bases not matched to a gene: 11. Full variable domain (remainder filled in from reference TRBV15 and TRBJ2-3): DAMVIQNPRYQVTQFGKPVTLSCSQTLNHNVMYWYQQKSSQAPKLLFHYYDKDFNNEADTPDNFQSRRPNTSFCFLDIRSPGLGDTAMYLCATSKRGLAGITDTQYFGPGTRLTVL.

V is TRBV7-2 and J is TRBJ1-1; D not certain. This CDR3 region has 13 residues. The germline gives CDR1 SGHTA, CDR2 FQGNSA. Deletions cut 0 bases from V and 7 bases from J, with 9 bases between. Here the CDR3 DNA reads TGTGCCAGCAGCTTAGCGGCGGAAATTGAAGCTTTCTTT. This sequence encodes CASSLAAEIEAFF.

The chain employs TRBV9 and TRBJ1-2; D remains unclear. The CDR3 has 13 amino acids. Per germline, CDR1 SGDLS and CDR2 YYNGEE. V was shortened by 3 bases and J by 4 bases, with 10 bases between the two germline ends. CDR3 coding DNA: TGTGCCAGCAGCGGACTGGTGGGCTATGGCTACACCTTC. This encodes CASSGLVGYGYTF.

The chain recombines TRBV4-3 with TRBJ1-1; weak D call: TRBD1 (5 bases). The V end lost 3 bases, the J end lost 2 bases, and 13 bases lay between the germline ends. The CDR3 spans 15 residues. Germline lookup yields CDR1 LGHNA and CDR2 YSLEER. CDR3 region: CASSHVGAANTEAFF. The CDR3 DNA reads TGCGCCAGCAGCCACGTTGGGGCAGCTAACACTGAAGCTTTCTTT.

The CDR3 loop is CASSSHRGYTF. CDR3 DNA: TGTGCCAGCAGCTCGCATCGGGGCTACACCTTC. The gene calls are TRBV6-2 or TRBV6-3 and TRBJ1-2; D ambiguous. The V gene's germline CDR1 is MNHEY and CDR2 SVGEGT. The CDR3 is made up of 11 amino acids. Trimming removed 6 bases from V and 8 bases from J, with 10 bases in between.

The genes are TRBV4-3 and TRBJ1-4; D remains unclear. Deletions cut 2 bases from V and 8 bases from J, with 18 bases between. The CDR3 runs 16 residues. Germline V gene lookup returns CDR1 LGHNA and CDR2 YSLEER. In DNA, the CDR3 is TGCGCCAGCAGCCAACCCATTGAAGACGGGGTAGAAAAACTGTTTTTT. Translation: CASSQPIEDGVEKLFF.

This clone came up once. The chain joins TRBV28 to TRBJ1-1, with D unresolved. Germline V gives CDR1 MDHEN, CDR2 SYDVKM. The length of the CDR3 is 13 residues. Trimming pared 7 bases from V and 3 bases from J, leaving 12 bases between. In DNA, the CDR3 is TGTGCCAGCAATCTTAAAGCGTACACTGAAGCTTTCTTT. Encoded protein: CASNLKAYTEAFF.

The CDR3 region is CSVKNPGQNYEQYF. In DNA form, the CDR3 reads TGCAGCGTCAAAAACCCGGGACAGAACTACGAGCAGTACTTC. The V and J genes are TRBV29-1 and TRBJ2-7; 7 nucleotides align to TRBD1. The V segment lost 6 bases and the J segment 3 bases; nucleotides outside the gene matches: 11. The CDR3 sequence is 14 residues long. Germline V lookup: CDR1 SQVTM, CDR2 ANQGSEA.

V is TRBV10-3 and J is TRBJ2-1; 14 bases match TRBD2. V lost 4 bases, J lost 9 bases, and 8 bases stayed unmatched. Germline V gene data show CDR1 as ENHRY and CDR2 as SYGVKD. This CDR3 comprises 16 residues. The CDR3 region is CAISATSGRGGSEQFF. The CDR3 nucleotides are TGTGCCATCAGTGCGACTAGCGGGAGGGGAGGTAGTGAGCAGTTCTTC.

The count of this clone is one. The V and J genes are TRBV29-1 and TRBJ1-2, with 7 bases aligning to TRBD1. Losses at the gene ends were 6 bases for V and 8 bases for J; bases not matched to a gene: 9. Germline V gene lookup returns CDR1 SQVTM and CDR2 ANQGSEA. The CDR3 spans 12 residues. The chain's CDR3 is CSVAGQPGGYTF. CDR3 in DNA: TGCAGCGTGGCGGGACAGCCGGGAGGCTACACCTTC.

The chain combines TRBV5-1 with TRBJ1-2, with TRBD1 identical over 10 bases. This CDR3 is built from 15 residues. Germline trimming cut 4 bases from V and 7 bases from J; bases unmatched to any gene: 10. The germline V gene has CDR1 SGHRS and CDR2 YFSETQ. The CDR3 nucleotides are TGCGCCAGCAGCGAGATGCCGGGACAGGGGTCTGGCTACACCTTC. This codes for CASSEMPGQGSGYTF.

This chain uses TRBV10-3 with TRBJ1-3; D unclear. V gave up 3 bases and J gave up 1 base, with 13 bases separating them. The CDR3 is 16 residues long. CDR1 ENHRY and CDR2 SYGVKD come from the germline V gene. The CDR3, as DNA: TGTGCCATCAGTGATGACATTTTACGGTCTGGAAACACCATATATTTT. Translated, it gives CAISDDILRSGNTIYF.

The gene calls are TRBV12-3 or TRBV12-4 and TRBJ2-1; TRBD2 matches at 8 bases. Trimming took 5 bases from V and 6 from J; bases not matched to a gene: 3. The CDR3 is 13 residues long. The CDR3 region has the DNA TGTGCCAGCAGTCCCACTAGCGGCAATGAGCAGTTCTTC. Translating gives CASSPTSGNEQFF.

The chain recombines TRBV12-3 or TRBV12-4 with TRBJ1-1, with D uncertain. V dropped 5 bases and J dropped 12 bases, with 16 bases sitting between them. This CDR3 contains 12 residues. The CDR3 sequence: CASSPGWSSTFF. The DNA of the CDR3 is TGTGCCAGCAGTCCTGGCTGGAGTTCTACTTTCTTT.

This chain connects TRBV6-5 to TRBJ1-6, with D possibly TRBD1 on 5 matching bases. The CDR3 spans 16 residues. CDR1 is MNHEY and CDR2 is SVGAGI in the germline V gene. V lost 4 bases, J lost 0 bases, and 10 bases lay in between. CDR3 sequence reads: CASSWDSSSYNSPLHF. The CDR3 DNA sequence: TGTGCCAGCAGTTGGGACTCGAGCTCCTATAATTCACCCCTCCACTTT.

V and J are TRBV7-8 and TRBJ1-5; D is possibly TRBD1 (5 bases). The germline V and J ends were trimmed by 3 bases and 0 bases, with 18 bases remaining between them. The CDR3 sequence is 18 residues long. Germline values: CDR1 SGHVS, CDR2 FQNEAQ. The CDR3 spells CASSFYLRGGSSNQPQHF. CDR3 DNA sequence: TGTGCCAGCAGCTTTTATCTCCGGGGCGGGAGTAGCAATCAGCCCCAGCATTTT.

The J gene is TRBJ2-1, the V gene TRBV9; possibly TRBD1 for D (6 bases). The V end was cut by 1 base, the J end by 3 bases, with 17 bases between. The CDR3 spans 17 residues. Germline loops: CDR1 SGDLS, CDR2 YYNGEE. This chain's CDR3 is CASSVLWNRDNYNEQFF. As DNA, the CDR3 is TGTGCCAGCAGCGTACTGTGGAACCGGGACAACTACAATGAGCAGTTCTTC.

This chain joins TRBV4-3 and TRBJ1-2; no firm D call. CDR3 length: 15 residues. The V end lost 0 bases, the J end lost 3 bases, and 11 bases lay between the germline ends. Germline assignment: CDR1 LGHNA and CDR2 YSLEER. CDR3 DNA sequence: TGCGCCAGCAGCCAAGATCGTGTGTGGCACTATGGCTACACCTTC. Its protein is CASSQDRVWHYGYTF.

The CDR3 DNA sequence: TGTGCCAGCAGCTTAACGTCAGGGGATACGCAGTATTTT. This translates into CASSLTSGDTQYF. J is TRBJ2-3 and V is TRBV7-3; TRBD1 is a possible D gene (5 bases). Trimming removed 0 bases from V and 6 bases from J, with 7 bases in between. The CDR3 has 13 residues. Germline-derived CDR1 and CDR2 are SGHTA and FQGTGA.

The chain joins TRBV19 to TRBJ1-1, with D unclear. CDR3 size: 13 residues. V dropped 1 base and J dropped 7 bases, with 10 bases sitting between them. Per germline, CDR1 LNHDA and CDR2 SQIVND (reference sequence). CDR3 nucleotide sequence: TGTGCCAGTAGTATAGGAGGCGCTCTTGAAGCTTTCTTT. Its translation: CASSIGGALEAFF.

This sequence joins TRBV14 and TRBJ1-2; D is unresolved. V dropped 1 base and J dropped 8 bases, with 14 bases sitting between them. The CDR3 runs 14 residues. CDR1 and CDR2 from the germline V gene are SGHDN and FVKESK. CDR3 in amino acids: CASSQGLRSGGYTF. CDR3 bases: TGTGCCAGCAGCCAAGGACTTCGATCCGGAGGCTACACCTTC.

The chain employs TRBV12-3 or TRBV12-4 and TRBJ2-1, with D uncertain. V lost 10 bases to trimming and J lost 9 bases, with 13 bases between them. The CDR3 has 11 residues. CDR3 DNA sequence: TGTGCCATCGCGGTTCGGTTTGAGCAGTTCTTC. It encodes CAIAVRFEQFF.

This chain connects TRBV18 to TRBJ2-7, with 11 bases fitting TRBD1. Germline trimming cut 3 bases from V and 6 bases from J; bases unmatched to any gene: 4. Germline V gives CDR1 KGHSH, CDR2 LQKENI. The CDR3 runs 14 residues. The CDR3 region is CASSPGQGESEQYF. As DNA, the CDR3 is TGTGCCAGCTCACCGGGACAGGGGGAATCCGAGCAGTACTTC.